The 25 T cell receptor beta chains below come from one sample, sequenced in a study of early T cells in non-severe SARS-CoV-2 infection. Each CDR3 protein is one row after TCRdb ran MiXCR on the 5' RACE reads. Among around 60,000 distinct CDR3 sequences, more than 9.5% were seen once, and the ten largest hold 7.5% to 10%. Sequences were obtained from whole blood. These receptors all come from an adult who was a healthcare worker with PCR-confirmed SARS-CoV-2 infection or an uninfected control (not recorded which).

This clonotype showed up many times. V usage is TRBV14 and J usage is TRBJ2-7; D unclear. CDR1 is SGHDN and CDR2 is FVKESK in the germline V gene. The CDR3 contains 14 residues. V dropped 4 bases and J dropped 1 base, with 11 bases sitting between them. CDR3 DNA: TGTGCCAGCAGCCGAATACAGACGTCCTACGAGCAGTACTTC. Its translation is CASSRIQTSYEQYF. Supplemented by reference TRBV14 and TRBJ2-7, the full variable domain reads EAGVTQFPSHSVIEKGQTVTLRCDPISGHDNLYWYRRVMGKEIKFLLHFVKESKQDESGMPNNRFLAERTGGTYSTLKVQPAELEDSGVYFCASSRIQTSYEQYFGPGTRLTVT.

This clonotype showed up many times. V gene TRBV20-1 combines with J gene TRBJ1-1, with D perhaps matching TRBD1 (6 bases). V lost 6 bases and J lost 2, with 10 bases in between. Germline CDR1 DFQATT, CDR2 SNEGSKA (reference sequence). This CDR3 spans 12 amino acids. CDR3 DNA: TGCAGTGCCCAGACAGGAAACACTGAAGCTTTCTTT. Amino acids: CSAQTGNTEAFF.

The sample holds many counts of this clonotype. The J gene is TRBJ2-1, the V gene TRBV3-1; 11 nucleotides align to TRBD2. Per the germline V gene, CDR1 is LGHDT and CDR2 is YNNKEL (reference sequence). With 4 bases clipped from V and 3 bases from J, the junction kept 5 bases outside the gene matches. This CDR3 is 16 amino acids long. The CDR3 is CASSLGTSGNYNEQFF. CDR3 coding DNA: TGTGCCAGCAGCCTTGGGACTAGCGGAAACTACAATGAGCAGTTCTTC.

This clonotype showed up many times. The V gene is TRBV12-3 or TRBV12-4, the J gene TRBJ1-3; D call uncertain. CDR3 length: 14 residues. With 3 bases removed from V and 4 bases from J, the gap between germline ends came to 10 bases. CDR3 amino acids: CASSFVGSGNTIYF. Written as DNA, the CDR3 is TGTGCCAGCAGTTTCGTAGGGAGCGGAAACACCATATATTTT.

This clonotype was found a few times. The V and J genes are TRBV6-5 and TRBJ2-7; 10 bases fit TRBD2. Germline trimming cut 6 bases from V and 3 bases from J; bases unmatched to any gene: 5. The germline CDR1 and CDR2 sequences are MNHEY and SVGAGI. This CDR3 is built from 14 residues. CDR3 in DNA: TGTGCCAGCAGGGACACTAGCGGGGTCTACGAGCAGTACTTC. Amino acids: CASRDTSGVYEQYF.

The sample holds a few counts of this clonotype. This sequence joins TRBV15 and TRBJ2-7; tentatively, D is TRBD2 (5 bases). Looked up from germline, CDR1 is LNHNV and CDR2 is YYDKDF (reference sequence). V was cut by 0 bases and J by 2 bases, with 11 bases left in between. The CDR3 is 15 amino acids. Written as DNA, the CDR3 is TGTGCCACCAGCAGAGAGAGACCCGGGACCTACGAGCAGTACTTC. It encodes CATSRERPGTYEQYF.

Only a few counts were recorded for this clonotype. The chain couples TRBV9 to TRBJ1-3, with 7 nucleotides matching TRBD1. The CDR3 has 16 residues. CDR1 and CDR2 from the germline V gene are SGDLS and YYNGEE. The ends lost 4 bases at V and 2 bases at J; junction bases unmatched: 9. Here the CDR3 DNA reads TGTGCCAGCAGCCCCCCTACAGGGGTGGCTGGAAACACCATATATTTT. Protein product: CASSPPTGVAGNTIYF. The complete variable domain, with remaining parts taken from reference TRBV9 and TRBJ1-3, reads DSGVTQTPKHLITATGQRVTLRCSPRSGDLSVYWYQQSLDQGLQFLIQYYNGEERAKGNILERFSAQQFPDLHSELNLSSLELGDSALYFCASSPPTGVAGNTIYFGEGSWLTVV.

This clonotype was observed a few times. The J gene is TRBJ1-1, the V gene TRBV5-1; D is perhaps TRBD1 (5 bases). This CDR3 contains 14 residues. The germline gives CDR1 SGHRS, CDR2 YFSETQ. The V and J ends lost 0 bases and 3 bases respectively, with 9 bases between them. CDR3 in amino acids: CASSLGGDYTEAFF. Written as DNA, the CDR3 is TGCGCCAGCAGCTTGGGAGGGGATTACACTGAAGCTTTCTTT.

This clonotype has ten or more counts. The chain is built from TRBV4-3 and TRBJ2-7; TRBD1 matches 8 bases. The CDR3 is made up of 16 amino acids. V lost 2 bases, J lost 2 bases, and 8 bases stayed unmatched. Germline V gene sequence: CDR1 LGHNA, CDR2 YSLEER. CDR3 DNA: TGCGCCAGCAGCCAATCCGGACAGGGAGATCCCTACGAGCAGTACTTC. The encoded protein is CASSQSGQGDPYEQYF.

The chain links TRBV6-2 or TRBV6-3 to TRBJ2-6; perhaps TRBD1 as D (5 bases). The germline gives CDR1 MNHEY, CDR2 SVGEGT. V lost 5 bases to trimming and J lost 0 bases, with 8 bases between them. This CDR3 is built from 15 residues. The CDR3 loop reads CASSTDSSGANVLTF. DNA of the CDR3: TGTGCCAGCAGTACCGACAGCTCTGGGGCCAACGTCCTGACTTTC.

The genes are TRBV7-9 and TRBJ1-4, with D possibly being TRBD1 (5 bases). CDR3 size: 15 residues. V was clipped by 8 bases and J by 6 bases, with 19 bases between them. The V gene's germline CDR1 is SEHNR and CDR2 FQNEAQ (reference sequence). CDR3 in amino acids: CASAFVVGDDEKLFF. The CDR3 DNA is TGTGCCAGCGCCTTCGTCGTGGGGGATGATGAAAAACTGTTTTTT.

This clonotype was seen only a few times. CDR3 protein: CASSLLGAGSDTQYF. CDR3 nucleotide sequence: TGTGCCAGCAGCCTCCTGGGGGCAGGGTCGGATACCCAGTACTTC. V gene TRBV14 combines with J gene TRBJ2-5; weak D call: TRBD1 (6 bases). Germline values: CDR1 SGHDN, CDR2 FVKESK. The CDR3 has 15 residues. V was pared by 4 bases and J by 8 bases, with 20 bases between.

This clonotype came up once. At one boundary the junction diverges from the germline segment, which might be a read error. Written as DNA, the CDR3 is TGTGCCAGCAGCGGGGACAGTTCCTCCGAGCAGTACTTC. Translating it yields CASSGDSSSEQYF. The chain recombines TRBV7-9 with TRBJ2-7; 7 bases agree with TRBD1. CDR3 length: 13 amino acids. Looked up from germline, CDR1 is SEHNR and CDR2 is FQNEAQ (reference sequence).

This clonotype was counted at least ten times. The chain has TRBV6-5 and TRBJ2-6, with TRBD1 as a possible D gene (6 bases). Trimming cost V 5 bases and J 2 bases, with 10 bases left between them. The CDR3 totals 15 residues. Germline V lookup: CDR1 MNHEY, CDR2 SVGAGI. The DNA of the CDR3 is TGTGCCAGCAGTCTACAGGGCGCTGGGGCCAACGTCCTGACTTTC. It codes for CASSLQGAGANVLTF.

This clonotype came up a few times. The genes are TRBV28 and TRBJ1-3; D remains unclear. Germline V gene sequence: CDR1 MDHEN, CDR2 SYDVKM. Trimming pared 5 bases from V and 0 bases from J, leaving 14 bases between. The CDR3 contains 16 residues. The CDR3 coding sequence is TGTGCCAGCAGTCCCGGCCCCTTTCACTCTGGAAACACCATATATTTT. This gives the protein CASSPGPFHSGNTIYF.

CDR3 residues: CASSVAASAGTEAFF. The CDR3 coding sequence is TGTGCCAGCAGCGTAGCTGCCTCCGCGGGCACTGAAGCTTTCTTT. V usage is TRBV9 and J usage is TRBJ1-1; the D is unclear. The CDR3 loop spans 15 amino acids. CDR1 and CDR2 from the germline V gene are SGDLS and YYNGEE. Deletions cut 0 bases from V and 4 bases from J, with 13 bases between.

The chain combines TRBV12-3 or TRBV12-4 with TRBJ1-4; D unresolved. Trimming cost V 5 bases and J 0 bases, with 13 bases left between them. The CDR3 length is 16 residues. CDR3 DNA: TGTGCCAGCAGTACCCGGAGGTTCGCAACTAATGAAAAACTGTTTTTT. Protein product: CASSTRRFATNEKLFF.

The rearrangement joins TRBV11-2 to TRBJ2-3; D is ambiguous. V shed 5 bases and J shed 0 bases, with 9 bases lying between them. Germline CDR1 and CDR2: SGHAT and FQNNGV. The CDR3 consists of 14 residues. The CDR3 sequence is CASSAVPSTDTQYF. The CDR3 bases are TGTGCCAGCAGCGCCGTCCCTAGCACAGATACGCAGTATTTT.

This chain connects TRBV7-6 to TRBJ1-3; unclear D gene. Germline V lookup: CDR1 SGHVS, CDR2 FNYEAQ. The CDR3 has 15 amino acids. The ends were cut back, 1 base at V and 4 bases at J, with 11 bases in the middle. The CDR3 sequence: CASSLGRAVGNTIYF. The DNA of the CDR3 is TGTGCCAGCAGCTTAGGGCGGGCCGTGGGAAACACCATATATTTT.

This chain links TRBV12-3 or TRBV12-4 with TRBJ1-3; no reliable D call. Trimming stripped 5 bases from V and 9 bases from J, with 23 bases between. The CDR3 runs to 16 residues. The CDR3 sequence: CASSPRGVWIVRTIYF. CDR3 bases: TGTGCCAGCAGTCCCCGCGGGGTCTGGATCGTACGCACCATATATTTT.

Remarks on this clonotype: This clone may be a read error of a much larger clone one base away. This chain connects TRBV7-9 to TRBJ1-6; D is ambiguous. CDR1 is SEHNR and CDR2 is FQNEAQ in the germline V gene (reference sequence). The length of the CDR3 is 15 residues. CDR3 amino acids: CVSSFGDFSNSPLHF. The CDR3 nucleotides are TGTGTCAGCAGCTTCGGCGACTTCTCCAATTCACCCCTCCACTTT. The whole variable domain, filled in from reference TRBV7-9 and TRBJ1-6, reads DTGVSQNPRHKITKRGQNVTFRCDPISEHNRLYWYRQTLGQGPEFLTYFQNEAQLEKSRLLSDRFSAERPKGSFSTLEIQRTEQGDSAMYLCVSSFGDFSNSPLHFGNGTRLTVT.

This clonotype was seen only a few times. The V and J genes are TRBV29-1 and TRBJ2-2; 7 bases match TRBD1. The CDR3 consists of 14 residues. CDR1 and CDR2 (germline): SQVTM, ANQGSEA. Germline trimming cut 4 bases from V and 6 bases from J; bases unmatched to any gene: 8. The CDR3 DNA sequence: TGCAGCGTTGGAAGGGGGCAGGGCGCCGGGGAGCTGTTTTTT. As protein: CSVGRGQGAGELFF.

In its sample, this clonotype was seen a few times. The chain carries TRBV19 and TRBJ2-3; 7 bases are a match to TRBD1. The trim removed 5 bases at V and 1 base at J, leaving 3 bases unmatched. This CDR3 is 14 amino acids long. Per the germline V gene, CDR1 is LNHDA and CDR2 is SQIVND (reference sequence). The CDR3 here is CASSVDRGTDTQYF. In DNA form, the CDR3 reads TGTGCCAGTAGTGTTGACAGGGGCACAGATACGCAGTATTTT. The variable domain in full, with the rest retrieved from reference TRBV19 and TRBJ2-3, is DGGITQSPKYLFRKEGQNVTLSCEQNLNHDAMYWYRQDPGQGLRLIYYSQIVNDFQKGDIAEGYSVSREKKESFPLTVTSAQKNPTAFYLCASSVDRGTDTQYFGPGTRLTVL.

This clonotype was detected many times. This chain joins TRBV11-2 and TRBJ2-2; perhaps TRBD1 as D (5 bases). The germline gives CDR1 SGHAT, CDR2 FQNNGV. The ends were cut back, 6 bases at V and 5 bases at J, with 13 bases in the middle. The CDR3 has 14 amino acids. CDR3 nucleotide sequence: TGTGCCAGCAGGCCGCAGGGTAGAACCGGGGAGCTGTTTTTT. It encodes CASRPQGRTGELFF. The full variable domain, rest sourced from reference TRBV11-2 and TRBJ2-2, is EAGVAQSPRYKIIEKRQSVAFWCNPISGHATLYWYQQILGQGPKLLIQFQNNGVVDDSQLPKDRFSAERLKGVDSTLKIQPAKLEDSAVYLCASRPQGRTGELFFGEGSRLTVL.

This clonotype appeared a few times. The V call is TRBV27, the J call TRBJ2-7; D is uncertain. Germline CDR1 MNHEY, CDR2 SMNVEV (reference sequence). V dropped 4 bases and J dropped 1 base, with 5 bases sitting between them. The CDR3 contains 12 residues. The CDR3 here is CASSSTSYEQYF. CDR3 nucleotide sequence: TGTGCCAGCAGTTCGACATCCTACGAGCAGTACTTC.